This TCR beta chain came from a study of blood T cell repertoires in COVID-19. The overall study: In each case, the material was cDNA or gDNA derived from T cells, B-cell-depleted T cells, or PBMCs.

As processed by the authors: Researchers report that nucleated cell counts were estimated from reference gene primer amplification. Only in-frame clones appear in the TCRdb table, and some are missing; sequencing was by immunoSEQ multiplex PCR. Clone size and the V and J calls come from that table; the DNA yielded D and trimming. This table has under 300,000 clones, roughly 88% appearing once. The CDR3 loop spans 17 amino acids. V dropped 4 bases and J dropped 0; count of bases not matched to a gene: 9. Looked up from germline, CDR1 is SGHRS and CDR2 is YFSETQ. Sequences were obtained from peripheral blood. The TCR comes from a man older than 75 with acute or convalescent COVID-19. The chain couples TRBV5-1 to TRBJ1-1; 10 nucleotides align to TRBD1. CDR3 region: CASSRTGTGALNTEAFF. The CDR3 bases are TGCGCCAGCAGCCGTACCGGGACAGGGGCCCTGAACACTGAAGCTTTCTTT.